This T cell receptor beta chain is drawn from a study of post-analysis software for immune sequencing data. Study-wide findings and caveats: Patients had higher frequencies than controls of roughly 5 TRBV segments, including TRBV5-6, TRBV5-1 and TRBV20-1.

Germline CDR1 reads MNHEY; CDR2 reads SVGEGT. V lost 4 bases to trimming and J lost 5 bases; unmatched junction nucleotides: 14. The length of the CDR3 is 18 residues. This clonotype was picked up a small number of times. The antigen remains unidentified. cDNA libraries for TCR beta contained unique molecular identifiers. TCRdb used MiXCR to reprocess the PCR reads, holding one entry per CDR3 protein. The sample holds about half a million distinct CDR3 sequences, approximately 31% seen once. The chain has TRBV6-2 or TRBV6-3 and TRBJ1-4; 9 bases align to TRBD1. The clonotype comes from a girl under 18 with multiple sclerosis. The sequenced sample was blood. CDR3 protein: CASSSGTGIRLPNEKLFF. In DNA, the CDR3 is TGTGCCAGCAGTTCCGGGACAGGGATCAGACTTCCGAATGAAAAACTGTTTTTT.